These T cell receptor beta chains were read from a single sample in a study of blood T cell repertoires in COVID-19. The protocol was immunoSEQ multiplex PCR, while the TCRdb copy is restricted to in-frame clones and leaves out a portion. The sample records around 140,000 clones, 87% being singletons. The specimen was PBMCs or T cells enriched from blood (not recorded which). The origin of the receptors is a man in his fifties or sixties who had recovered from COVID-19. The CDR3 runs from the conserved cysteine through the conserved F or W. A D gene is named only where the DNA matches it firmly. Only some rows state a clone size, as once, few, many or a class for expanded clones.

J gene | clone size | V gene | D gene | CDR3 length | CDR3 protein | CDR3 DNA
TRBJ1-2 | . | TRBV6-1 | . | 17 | CASSEAARGAANYGYTF | TGTGCCAGCAGTGAAGCGGCGCGGGGGGCGGCTAACTATGGCTACACCTTC
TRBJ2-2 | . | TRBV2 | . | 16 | CASSGVWGSGTGELFF | TGTGCCAGCAGTGGGGTTTGGGGGAGCGGGACCGGGGAGCTGTTTTTT
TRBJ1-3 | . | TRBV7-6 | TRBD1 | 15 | CASSQGQVSGNTIYF | TGTGCCAGCAGCCAAGGACAGGTATCTGGAAACACCATATATTTT
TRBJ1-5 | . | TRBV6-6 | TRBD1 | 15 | CASSYSQGAFQPQHF | TGTGCCAGCAGTTACTCCCAGGGGGCTTTTCAGCCCCAGCATTTT
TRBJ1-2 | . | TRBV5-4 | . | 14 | CASSLDRDNYGYTF | TGTGCCAGCAGCTTGGACAGGGATAACTATGGCTACACCTTC
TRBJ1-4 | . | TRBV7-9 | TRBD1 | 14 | CASSDRGRGEKLFF | TGTGCCAGCAGCGACAGGGGCCGGGGTGAAAAACTGTTTTTT
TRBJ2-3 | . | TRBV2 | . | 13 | CASRAGGTDTQYF | TGTGCCAGCAGAGCAGGTGGCACAGATACGCAGTATTTT
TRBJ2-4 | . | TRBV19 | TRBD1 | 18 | CASSIRFVQGPTFSGQYF | TGTGCCAGTAGTATCCGTTTCGTACAGGGGCCCACCTTTTCTGGTCAGTACTTC
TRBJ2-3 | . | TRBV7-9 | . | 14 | CASSSDIPTDTQYF | TGTGCCAGCAGCTCGGACATACCCACAGATACGCAGTATTTT
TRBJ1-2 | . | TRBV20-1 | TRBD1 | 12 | CSASRTGGGYTF | TGCAGTGCTAGTAGGACAGGGGGAGGCTACACCTTC
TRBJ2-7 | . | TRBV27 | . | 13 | CASGVSRGYEQYF | TGTGCCAGCGGAGTAAGTCGCGGCTACGAGCAGTACTTC
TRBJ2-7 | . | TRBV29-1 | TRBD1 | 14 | CSVKSGQDGYEQYF | TGCAGCGTTAAGTCGGGACAGGATGGCTACGAGCAGTACTTC
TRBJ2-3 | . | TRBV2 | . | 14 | CASSDPGVADTQYF | TGTGCCAGCAGTGACCCCGGGGTGGCAGATACGCAGTATTTT
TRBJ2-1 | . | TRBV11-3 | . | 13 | CASSLEAGSEQFF | TGTGCCAGCAGCTTAGAGGCGGGAAGTGAGCAGTTCTTC
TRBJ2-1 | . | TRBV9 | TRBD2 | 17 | CASSSTGFSGNLNEQFF | TGTGCCAGCAGCTCGACGGGGTTTAGCGGGAACCTCAATGAGCAGTTCTTC
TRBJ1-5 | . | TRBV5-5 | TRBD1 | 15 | CASTLEGQGGQPQHF | TGTGCCAGCACCCTGGAGGGACAGGGTGGTCAGCCCCAGCATTTT
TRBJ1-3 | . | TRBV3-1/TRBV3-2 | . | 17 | CASSPPVGQGKGNTIYF | TGTGCCAGCAGCCCTCCTGTTGGGCAGGGAAAGGGAAACACCATATATTTT
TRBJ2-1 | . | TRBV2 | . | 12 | CASNILANEQFF | TGTGCCAGCAACATACTAGCTAATGAGCAGTTCTTC
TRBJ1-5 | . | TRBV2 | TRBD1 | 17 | CASSWDQGQGRGQPQHF | TGTGCCAGCAGCTGGGATCAGGGACAGGGAAGGGGTCAGCCCCAGCATTTT
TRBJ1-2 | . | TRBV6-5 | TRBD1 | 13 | CASRRQGFYGYTF | TGTGCCAGCAGGCGACAGGGGTTCTATGGCTACACCTTC
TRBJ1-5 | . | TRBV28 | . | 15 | CASSLSPGINQPQHF | TGTGCCAGCAGTTTGAGTCCGGGGATTAATCAGCCCCAGCATTTT
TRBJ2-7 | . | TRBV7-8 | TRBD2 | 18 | CASSSRRGTSGRFNEQYF | TGTGCCAGCAGCTCCAGGAGGGGGACTAGCGGGAGATTTAACGAGCAGTACTTC
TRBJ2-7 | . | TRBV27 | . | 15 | CASSLAGLSSYEQYF | TGTGCCAGCAGTCTTGCAGGCCTCAGCTCCTACGAGCAGTACTTC
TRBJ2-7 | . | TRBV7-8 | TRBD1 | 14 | CASSVDRASYEQYF | TGTGCCAGCAGCGTCGACAGGGCGAGCTACGAGCAGTACTTC
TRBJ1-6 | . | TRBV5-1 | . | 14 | CASSLGLRGGALHF | TGCGCCAGCAGCTTGGGTCTACGTGGGGGGGCCCTCCACTTT
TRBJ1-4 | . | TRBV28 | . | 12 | CAMSRGNEKLFF | TGTGCCATGTCACGGGGAAATGAAAAACTGTTTTTT
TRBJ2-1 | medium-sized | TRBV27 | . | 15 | CASGTLGGSYNEQFF | TGTGCCAGCGGAACCTTGGGAGGATCCTACAATGAGCAGTTCTTC
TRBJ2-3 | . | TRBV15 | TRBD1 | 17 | CATSRGGQGRITDTQYF | TGTGCCACCAGCAGAGGGGGACAGGGGAGGATCACAGATACGCAGTATTTT
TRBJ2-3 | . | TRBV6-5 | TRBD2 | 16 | CASSYTGGTTADTQYF | TGTGCCAGCAGTTACACGGGGGGGACTACCGCAGATACGCAGTATTTT
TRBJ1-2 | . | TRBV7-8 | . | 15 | CASSLGGDSLYGYTF | TGTGCCAGCAGCTTAGGTGGAGACAGCCTCTATGGCTACACCTTC
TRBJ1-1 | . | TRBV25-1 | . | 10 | CASSDRAVFF | TGTGCCAGCAGTGACAGGGCCGTGTTCTTT
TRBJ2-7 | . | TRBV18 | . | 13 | CASSPDLTYEQYF | TGTGCCAGCTCACCTGACTTGACCTACGAGCAGTACTTC
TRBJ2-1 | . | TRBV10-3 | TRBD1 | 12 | CAPTGLYNEQFF | TGTGCCCCGACAGGGCTATACAATGAGCAGTTCTTC
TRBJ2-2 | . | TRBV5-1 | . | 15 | CASSFKSGDTGELFF | TGCGCCAGCAGCTTTAAATCGGGGGACACCGGGGAGCTGTTTTTT
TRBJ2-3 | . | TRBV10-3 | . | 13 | CAINGGQGDTQYF | TGTGCCATCAACGGGGGGCAGGGGGATACGCAGTATTTT
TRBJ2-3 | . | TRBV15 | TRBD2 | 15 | CATSREINGRDTQYF | TGTGCCACCAGCAGAGAGATAAACGGGAGGGATACGCAGTATTTT
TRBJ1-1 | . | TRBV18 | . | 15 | CASSPGRAQNTEAFF | TGTGCCAGCTCACCGGGCAGGGCTCAGAACACTGAAGCTTTCTTT
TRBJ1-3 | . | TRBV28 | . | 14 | CASRTDLLGNTIYF | TGTGCCAGCAGGACAGACCTCCTTGGAAACACCATATATTTT
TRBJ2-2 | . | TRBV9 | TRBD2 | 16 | CASSVGGGRWTGELFF | TGTGCCAGCAGCGTAGGGGGCGGGAGGTGGACCGGGGAGCTGTTTTTT
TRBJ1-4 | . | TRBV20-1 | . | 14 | CSASGWGHNEKLFF | TGCAGTGCTAGTGGTTGGGGGCATAATGAAAAACTGTTTTTT
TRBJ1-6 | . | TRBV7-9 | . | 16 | CASSLGTAPANSPLHF | TGTGCCAGCAGCTTAGGGACAGCTCCGGCTAATTCACCCCTCCACTTT
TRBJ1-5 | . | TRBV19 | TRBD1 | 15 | CASRPGTGRDQPQHF | TGTGCCAGTAGGCCCGGGACAGGGAGGGATCAGCCCCAGCATTTT
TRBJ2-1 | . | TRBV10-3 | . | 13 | CAISESRVDEQFF | TGTGCCATCAGTGAGTCTCGAGTGGATGAGCAGTTCTTC
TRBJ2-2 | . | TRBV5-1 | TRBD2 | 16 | CASSPQRAGDTGELFF | TGCGCCAGCAGCCCGCAGAGGGCGGGAGACACCGGGGAGCTGTTTTTT
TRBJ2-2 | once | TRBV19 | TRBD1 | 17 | CASRNRGPRSNTGELFF | TGTGCCAGTAGAAACAGGGGCCCCCGCTCGAACACCGGGGAGCTGTTTTTT
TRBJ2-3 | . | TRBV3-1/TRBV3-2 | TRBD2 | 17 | CASSQVGSGGAIHTQYF | TGTGCCAGCAGCCAAGTCGGGAGCGGGGGGGCCATTCATACGCAGTATTTT
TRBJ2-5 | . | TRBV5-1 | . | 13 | CASSLWGEETQYF | TGCGCCAGCAGCTTGTGGGGAGAAGAGACCCAGTACTTC
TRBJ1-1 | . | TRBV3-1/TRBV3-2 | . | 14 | CASSSSGRAAEAFF | TGTGCCAGCAGCTCCTCGGGAAGGGCTGCTGAAGCTTTCTTT
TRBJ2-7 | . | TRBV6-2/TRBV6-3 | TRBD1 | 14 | CASSPDRTRHEQYF | TGTGCCAGCAGCCCGGACAGGACCCGCCACGAGCAGTACTTC
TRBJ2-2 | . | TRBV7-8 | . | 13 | CASSLKGRGELFF | TGTGCCAGCAGCTTAAAGGGGAGGGGGGAGCTGTTTTTT
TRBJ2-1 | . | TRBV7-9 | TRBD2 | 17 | CASSLTSGGQVGNEQFF | TGTGCCAGCAGCCTGACTAGCGGGGGCCAGGTAGGGAATGAGCAGTTCTTC
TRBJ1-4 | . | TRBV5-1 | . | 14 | CASSLQGHNEKLFF | TGCGCCAGCAGCTTACAGGGCCATAATGAAAAACTGTTTTTT
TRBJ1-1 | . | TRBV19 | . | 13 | CASSPYRATEAFF | TGTGCCAGTAGTCCGTACAGGGCCACTGAAGCTTTCTTT
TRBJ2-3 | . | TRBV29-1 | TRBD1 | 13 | CSVEVTGADTQYF | TGCAGCGTTGAAGTGACAGGGGCGGATACGCAGTATTTT
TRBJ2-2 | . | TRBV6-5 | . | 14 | CASSRDTNTGELFF | TGTGCCAGCAGCCGGGACACTAACACCGGGGAGCTGTTTTTT
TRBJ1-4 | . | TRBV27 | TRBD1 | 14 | CASSFNRGVEKLFF | TGTGCCAGCAGTTTTAACAGGGGGGTTGAAAAACTGTTTTTT
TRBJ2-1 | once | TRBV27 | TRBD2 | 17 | CASSLRGGRLLWDEQFF | TGTGCCAGCAGTTTACGGGGGGGCCGTCTCTTATGGGATGAGCAGTTCTTC
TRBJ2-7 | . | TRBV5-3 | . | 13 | CARSTREDYEQYF | TGTGCCAGAAGCACCAGGGAGGACTACGAGCAGTACTTC
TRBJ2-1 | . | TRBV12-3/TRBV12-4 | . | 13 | CASSFSQNNEQFF | TGTGCCAGCAGTTTCTCCCAGAACAATGAGCAGTTCTTC